The rows below give T cell receptor beta chains drawn from one sample of a study of beta chain features in type 1 diabetes. TCRdb keeps only in-frame clones here, not all; method: immunoSEQ multiplex PCR. The sample yields more than 120,000 clones, less than 11% seen once. The source material was naive CD4+ T cells from blood. These receptors were collected from a man younger than 35 in good health. The CDR3 runs from the conserved cysteine through the conserved F or W. D genes are given only for firm matches. Only part of the rows carry a size: once, few, many, or a class if the clone is expanded.

V gene	D gene	J gene	clone size	CDR3 protein	CDR3 DNA
TRBV18	.	TRBJ1-1	many	CASSPHPGTEAFF	TGTGCCAGCTCACCACATCCGGGTACTGAAGCTTTCTTT
TRBV27	TRBD1	TRBJ1-6	few	CASSYGTGVSPLHF	TGTGCCAGCAGTTATGGGACAGGGGTTTCACCCCTCCACTTT
TRBV14	TRBD1	TRBJ2-2	few	CASSLGRAGGRTGELFF	TGTGCCAGCAGCCTTGGCCGTGCAGGGGGTCGGACCGGGGAGCTGTTTTTT
TRBV11-2	TRBD1	TRBJ2-1	few	CASSLGTGGSYNEQFF	TGTGCCAGCAGCTTAGGGACAGGGGGTTCCTACAATGAGCAGTTCTTC
TRBV5-4	.	TRBJ1-6	many	CASSLAGERYNSPLHF	TGTGCCAGCAGCTTGGCAGGGGAGCGCTATAATTCACCCCTCCACTTT
TRBV28	.	TRBJ2-2	.	CASSLTGELFF	TGTGCCAGCAGCCTCACCGGGGAGCTGTTTTTT
TRBV28	.	TRBJ2-5	.	CASSSTQETQYF	TGTGCCAGCAGTTCTACCCAAGAGACCCAGTACTTC
TRBV30	TRBD1	TRBJ2-7	.	CAWTGQGATEQYF	TGTGCCTGGACTGGACAGGGGGCGACCGAGCAGTACTTC
TRBV7-9	TRBD1	TRBJ1-1	.	CASSPGQGYTEAFF	TGTGCCAGCAGCCCAGGACAGGGGTACACTGAAGCTTTCTTT
TRBV11-2	TRBD2	TRBJ2-2	.	CASSPAGLAGLGELFF	TGTGCCAGCAGTCCCGCTGGGCTAGCGGGGTTAGGGGAGCTGTTTTTT
TRBV9	TRBD2	TRBJ2-7	few	CASSVGGGTYEQYF	TGTGCCAGCAGCGTAGGCGGGGGAACCTACGAGCAGTACTTC
TRBV7-9	TRBD1	TRBJ2-2	many	CASSTDRSWDTGELFF	TGTGCCAGCAGCACGGACAGGTCCTGGGACACCGGGGAGCTGTTTTTT
TRBV7-2	.	TRBJ2-3	few	CASSLRQTDTQYF	TGTGCCAGCAGCTTAAGACAAACAGATACGCAGTATTTT
TRBV7-3	TRBD2	TRBJ2-3	.	CASSLTSSGGHTDTQYF	TGTGCCAGCAGCTTAACGTCTAGCGGGGGGCACACAGATACGCAGTATTTT
TRBV7-9	.	TRBJ2-2	few	CASSTRSTLNTGELFF	TGTGCCAGCAGCACCCGCTCTACCCTTAACACCGGGGAGCTGTTTTTT
TRBV2	TRBD1	TRBJ1-6	few	CASSPGQGSFSPLHF	TGTGCCAGCAGTCCGGGACAGGGGAGCTTTTCACCCCTCCACTTT
TRBV7-2	TRBD2	TRBJ2-5	few	CASSLASGTRETQYF	TGTGCCAGCAGCTTAGCTAGCGGGACCAGGGAGACCCAGTACTTC
TRBV5-4	TRBD1	TRBJ1-2	.	CASSGTGYYGYTF	TGTGCCAGCAGTGGGACAGGTTACTATGGCTACACCTTC
TRBV30	TRBD1	TRBJ1-6	few	CAWETAGTGTYNSPLHF	TGTGCCTGGGAAACAGCCGGGACAGGGACCTATAATTCACCCCTCCACTTT
TRBV7-8	.	TRBJ1-5	.	CASSLGGQINQPQHF	TGTGCCAGCAGCTTAGGAGGCCAGATCAATCAGCCCCAGCATTTT
TRBV7-2	.	TRBJ1-2	few	CASSLVLSGGYTF	TGTGCCAGCAGCTTAGTCCTGTCGGGGGGCTACACCTTC
TRBV5-4	.	TRBJ2-5	few	CASSQEGSGVQETQYF	TGTGCCAGCAGCCAAGAAGGGTCGGGGGTCCAAGAGACCCAGTACTTC
TRBV5-1	TRBD1	TRBJ1-2	.	CASTWDRGQGYTF	TGCGCCAGCACATGGGACAGGGGGCAAGGCTACACCTTC
TRBV28	TRBD2	TRBJ2-5	.	CASSEARVAGGKETQYF	TGTGCCAGCAGTGAGGCTCGAGTAGCGGGGGGGAAAGAGACCCAGTACTTC
TRBV6-5	.	TRBJ2-7	.	CASSYSRGGNGYEQYF	TGTGCCAGCAGTTACTCGAGAGGGGGAAATGGCTACGAGCAGTACTTC
TRBV10-3	.	TRBJ2-5	few	CAISEQVTGETQYF	TGTGCCATCAGTGAACAGGTGACTGGCGAGACCCAGTACTTC
TRBV18	.	TRBJ2-1	many	CASSPGQGIGNEQFF	TGTGCCAGCTCACCTGGTCAGGGGATTGGCAATGAGCAGTTCTTC
TRBV11-2	.	TRBJ2-1	.	CASSLGQINEQFF	TGTGCCAGCAGCTTAGGGCAAATCAATGAGCAGTTCTTC
TRBV6-1	TRBD2	TRBJ2-3	few	CASSEALRGATDTQYF	TGTGCCAGCAGTGAAGCGCTGCGGGGGGCAACAGATACGCAGTATTTT
TRBV7-2	.	TRBJ2-1	few	CASSLDLGGEQFF	TGTGCCAGCAGCTTAGATCTAGGGGGTGAGCAGTTCTTC
TRBV28	.	TRBJ1-5	few	CASSTTGSYQPQHF	TGTGCCAGCAGTACCACAGGGTCTTATCAGCCCCAGCATTTT